The clone carrying this TCR beta chain appeared many times. MiXCR, applied by TCRdb to the 5' RACE reads, yields one record per CDR3 protein. The top ten hold about 1.9% of the sample, which has about 55,000 distinct CDR3 sequences, just under 4% seen once. This sample stems from a study of neurological immune-mediated disorders. Whole-study context: Multiple sclerosis patients numbered about 34, with some 31 relapsing-remitting and 3 secondary progressive.

The clonotype comes from a woman aged 40 to 50 with multiple sclerosis. Sequenced: CD4+ T cells from blood.

CDR3 protein: CASSSLGWGSYNEQFF. DNA of the CDR3: TGTGCCAGCAGCTCTCTTGGGTGGGGCTCCTACAATGAGCAGTTCTTC. V gene TRBV7-8 combines with J gene TRBJ2-1; no reliable D call. The length of the CDR3 is 16 residues. The V gene's germline CDR1 is SGHVS and CDR2 FQNEAQ. V was cut by 4 bases and J by 0 bases, with 13 bases left in between.